This entry is about one TCR beta chain. Its antigen is unknown. Donors sampled were nominally healthy, though unrecorded immune exposures were likely. The data are from a study of cytomegalovirus exposure and HLA in healthy donors. On the study more broadly: The 100 million to 120 million unique TCR beta sequences, from about 180 million T cells, were found by an earlier analysis. Notes on the study in general: The Asian-associated ancestry cluster reportedly had fewer N-insertions than the approximately 650-donor mean in a later analysis. With later analysis, a missense DCLRE1C variant became linked to TCR beta V- and J-gene trimming.

The J segment lost 4 bases and the V segment lost 4 bases, leaving 8 bases of the junction unmatched. Germline V gives CDR1 MNHNS, CDR2 SASEGT. CDR3 length: 15 amino acids. A multiplex PCR was run with 60 Vbeta primers and 13 Jbeta primers. The protocol was immunoSEQ multiplex PCR, while the TCRdb copy is restricted to in-frame clones and leaves out a portion. The repertoire consists of approximately 300,000 clones, with about four fifths occurring once and the leading ten covering 2%. This rearrangement joins TRBV6-1 to TRBJ2-3; 7 bases match TRBD1. This sequence originates from a woman in her thirties or forties in good health and CMV-seropositive. The source material was PBMCs. The chain's CDR3 is CASSVTGSFSDTQYF. In nucleotides, the CDR3 is TGTGCCAGCAGTGTGACAGGGAGTTTTTCAGATACGCAGTATTTT.